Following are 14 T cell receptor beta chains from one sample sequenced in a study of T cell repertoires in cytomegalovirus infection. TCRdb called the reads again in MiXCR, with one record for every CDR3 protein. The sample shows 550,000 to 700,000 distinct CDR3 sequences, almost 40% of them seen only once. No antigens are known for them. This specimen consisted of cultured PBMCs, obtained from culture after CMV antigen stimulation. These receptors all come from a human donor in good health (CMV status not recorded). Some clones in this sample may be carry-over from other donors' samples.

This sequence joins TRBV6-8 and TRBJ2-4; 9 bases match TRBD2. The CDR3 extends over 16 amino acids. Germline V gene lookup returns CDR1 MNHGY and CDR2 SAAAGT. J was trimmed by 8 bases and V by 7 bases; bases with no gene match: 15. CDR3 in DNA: TGTGCCAGCATCTACTGCCACGGCGGGAGGGGAGACATTCAGTACTTC. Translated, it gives CASIYCHGGRGDIQYF.

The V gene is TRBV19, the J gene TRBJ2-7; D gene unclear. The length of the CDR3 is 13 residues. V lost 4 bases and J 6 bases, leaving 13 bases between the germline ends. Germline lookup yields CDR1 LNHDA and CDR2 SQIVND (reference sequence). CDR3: CASSNLAPGEQYF. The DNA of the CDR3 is TGTGCCAGTAGTAACCTGGCACCGGGCGAGCAGTACTTC. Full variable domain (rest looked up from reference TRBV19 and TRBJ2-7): DGGITQSPKYLFRKEGQNVTLSCEQNLNHDAMYWYRQDPGQGLRLIYYSQIVNDFQKGDIAEGYSVSREKKESFPLTVTSAQKNPTAFYLCASSNLAPGEQYFGPGTRLTVT.

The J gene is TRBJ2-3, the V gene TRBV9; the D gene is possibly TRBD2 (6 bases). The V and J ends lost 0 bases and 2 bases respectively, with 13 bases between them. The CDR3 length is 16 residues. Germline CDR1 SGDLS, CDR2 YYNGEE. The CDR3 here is CASSVGRGASTDTQYF. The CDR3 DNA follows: TGTGCCAGCAGCGTAGGGAGGGGCGCTTCCACAGATACGCAGTATTTT.

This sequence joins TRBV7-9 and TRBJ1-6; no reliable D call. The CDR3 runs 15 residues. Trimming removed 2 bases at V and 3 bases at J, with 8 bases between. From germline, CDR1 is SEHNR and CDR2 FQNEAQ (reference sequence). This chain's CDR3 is CASSLPGNYNSPLHF. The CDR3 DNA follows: TGTGCCAGCAGCTTACCCGGAAACTATAATTCACCCCTCCACTTT.

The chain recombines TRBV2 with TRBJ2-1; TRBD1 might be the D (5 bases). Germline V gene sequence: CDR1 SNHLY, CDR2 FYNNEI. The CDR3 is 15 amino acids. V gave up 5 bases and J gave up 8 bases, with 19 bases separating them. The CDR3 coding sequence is TGTGCCAGCAGTCCCGGACATACGAAGGTGTATGAGCAGTTCTTC. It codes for CASSPGHTKVYEQFF. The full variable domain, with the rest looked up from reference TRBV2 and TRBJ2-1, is EPEVTQTPSHQVTQMGQEVILRCVPISNHLYFYWYRQILGQKVEFLVSFYNNEISEKSEIFDDQFSVERPDGSNFTLKIRSTKLEDSAMYFCASSPGHTKVYEQFFGPGTRLTVL.

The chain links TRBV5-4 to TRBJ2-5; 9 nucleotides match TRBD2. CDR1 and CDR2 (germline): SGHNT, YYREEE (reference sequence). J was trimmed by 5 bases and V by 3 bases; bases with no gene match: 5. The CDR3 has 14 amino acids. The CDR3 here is CASSSAGGGETQYF. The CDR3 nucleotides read TGTGCCAGCAGCTCGGCGGGAGGGGGGGAGACCCAGTACTTC.

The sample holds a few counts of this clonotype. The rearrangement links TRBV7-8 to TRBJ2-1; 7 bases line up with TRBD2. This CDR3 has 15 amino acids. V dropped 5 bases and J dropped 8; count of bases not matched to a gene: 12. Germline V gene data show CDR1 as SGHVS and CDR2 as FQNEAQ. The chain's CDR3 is CASSPVRERADEQFF. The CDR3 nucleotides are TGTGCCAGCAGCCCTGTGCGGGAGAGGGCGGATGAGCAGTTCTTC. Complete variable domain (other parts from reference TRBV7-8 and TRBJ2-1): GAGVSQSPRYKVAKRGQDVALRCDPISGHVSLFWYQQALGQGPEFLTYFQNEAQLDKSGLPSDRFFAERPEGSVSTLKIQRTQQEDSAVYLCASSPVRERADEQFFGPGTRLTVL.

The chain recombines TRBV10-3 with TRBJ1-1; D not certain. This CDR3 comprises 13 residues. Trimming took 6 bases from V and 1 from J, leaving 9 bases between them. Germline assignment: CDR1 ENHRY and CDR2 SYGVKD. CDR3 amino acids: CAIRKLQNTEAFF. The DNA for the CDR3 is TGTGCCATCAGAAAACTCCAGAACACTGAAGCTTTCTTT.

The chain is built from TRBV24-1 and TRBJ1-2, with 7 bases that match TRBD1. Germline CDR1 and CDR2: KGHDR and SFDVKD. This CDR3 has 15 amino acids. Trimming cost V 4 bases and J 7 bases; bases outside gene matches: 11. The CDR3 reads CATSDPAQGVRGYTF. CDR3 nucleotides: TGTGCCACCAGTGACCCCGCGCAGGGGGTCCGTGGCTACACCTTC.

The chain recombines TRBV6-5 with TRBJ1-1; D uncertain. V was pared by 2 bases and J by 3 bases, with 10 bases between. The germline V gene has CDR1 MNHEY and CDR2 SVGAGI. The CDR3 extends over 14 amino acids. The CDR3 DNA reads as TGTGCCAGCAGTTACGGGGTATACGACACTGAAGCTTTCTTT. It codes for CASSYGVYDTEAFF.

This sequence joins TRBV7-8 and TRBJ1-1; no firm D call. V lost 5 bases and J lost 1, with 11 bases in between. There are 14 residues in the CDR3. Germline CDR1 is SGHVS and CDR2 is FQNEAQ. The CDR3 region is CASSPRFGNTEAFF. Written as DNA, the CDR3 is TGTGCCAGCAGCCCCCGTTTTGGGAACACTGAAGCTTTCTTT.

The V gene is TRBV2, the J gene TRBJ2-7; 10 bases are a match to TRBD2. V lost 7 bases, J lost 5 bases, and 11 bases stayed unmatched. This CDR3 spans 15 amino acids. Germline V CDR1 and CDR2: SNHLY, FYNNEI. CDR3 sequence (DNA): TGTGCCAGCACCCGTCAGCGGGGGGGAGTCCACGAGCAGTACTTC. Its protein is CASTRQRGGVHEQYF.

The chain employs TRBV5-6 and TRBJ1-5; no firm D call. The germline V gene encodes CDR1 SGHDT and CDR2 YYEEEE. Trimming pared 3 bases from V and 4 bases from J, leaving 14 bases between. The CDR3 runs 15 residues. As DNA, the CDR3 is TGTGCCAGCAGCTCTCAATTGGTAGGAAATCAGCCCCAGCATTTT. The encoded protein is CASSSQLVGNQPQHF.

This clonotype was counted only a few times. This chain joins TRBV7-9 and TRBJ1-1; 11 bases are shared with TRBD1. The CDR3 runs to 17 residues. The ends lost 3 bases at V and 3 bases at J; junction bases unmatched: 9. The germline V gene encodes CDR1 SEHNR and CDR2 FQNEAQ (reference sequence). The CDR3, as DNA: TGTGCCAGCAGCTTTCCGGGACAGGGGGGTGTGGACACTGAAGCTTTCTTT. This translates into CASSFPGQGGVDTEAFF.